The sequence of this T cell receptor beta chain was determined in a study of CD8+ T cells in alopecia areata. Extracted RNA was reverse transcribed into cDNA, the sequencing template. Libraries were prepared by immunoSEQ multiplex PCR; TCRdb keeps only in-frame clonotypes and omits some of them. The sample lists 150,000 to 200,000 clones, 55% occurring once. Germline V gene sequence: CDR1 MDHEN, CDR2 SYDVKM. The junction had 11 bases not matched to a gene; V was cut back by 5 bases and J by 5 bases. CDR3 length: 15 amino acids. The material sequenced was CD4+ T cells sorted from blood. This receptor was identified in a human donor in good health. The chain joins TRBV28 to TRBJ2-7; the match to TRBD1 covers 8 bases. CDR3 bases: TGTGCCAGCAGTACCCCTCGGACAGGGCGCAACGAGCAGTACTTC. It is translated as CASSTPRTGRNEQYF.